This is a list of T cell receptor beta chains from one sample in a study of blood T cells in healthy people across ages. TCRdb ran MiXCR on the 5' RACE reads and lists one entry per CDR3 protein. Seen here are approximately 850,000 distinct CDR3 sequences, under 45% observed once, and the top ten hold nearly 20%. The sequencing sample was made of blood. The receptors here all came from a man in his 60s in good health. Each CDR3 is given with its conserved first and last residue. Fields, in order: CDR3 DNA, CDR3 protein, J gene, clone size, D gene, V gene. The D gene is left open where the match is weak. Size values are once, few and many counts, or a class for expanded clones, and some rows have none.

DNA: TGTGCCACCGGGACAGGGGGCAGAACTGAAGCTTTCTTT; CDR3: CATGTGGRTEAFF; J: TRBJ1-1; size: .; D: TRBD1; V: TRBV18
DNA: TGTGCCAGCAGTTTTGGGAGTGTAGAGACCCAGTACTTC; CDR3: CASSFGSVETQYF; J: TRBJ2-5; size: once; D: .; V: TRBV27
DNA: TGTGCCAGCAGCACTTGGACAGGCCAGCATTTT; CDR3: CASSTWTGQHF; J: TRBJ1-5; size: .; D: TRBD1; V: TRBV6-6
DNA: TGCGCCAGCAGCCAAGACGGGAGGACTAATGAAAAACTGTTTTTT; CDR3: CASSQDGRTNEKLFF; J: TRBJ1-4; size: .; D: .; V: TRBV4-3
DNA: TGTGCCAGCAGTGAAGCGCGGGACAGGACAGATACGCAGTATTTT; CDR3: CASSEARDRTDTQYF; J: TRBJ2-3; size: .; D: TRBD1; V: TRBV2
DNA: TGCGCCAGCAGTGGCAGGGGATTCAATGAGCAGTACTTC; CDR3: CASSGRGFNEQYF; J: TRBJ2-7; size: .; D: .; V: TRBV10-1
DNA: TGCAGTGCTAGAGATCTGGACAGGACCTACGAGCAGTACTTC; CDR3: CSARDLDRTYEQYF; J: TRBJ2-7; size: many; D: TRBD1; V: TRBV20-1
DNA: TGTGCCAGCAGCTTAGGTCGAGGGGGAGGAGGCTCCTACAATGAGCAGTTCTTC; CDR3: CASSLGRGGGGSYNEQFF; J: TRBJ2-1; size: few; D: .; V: TRBV7-9
DNA: TGTGCCAGCAGACAAGGACAGCAGCCCCAGCATTTT; CDR3: CASRQGQQPQHF; J: TRBJ1-5; size: .; D: .; V: TRBV3-1
DNA: TGTGCCAGCAGCCGACAGGGCGAGAACTACGAGCAGTACTTC; CDR3: CASSRQGENYEQYF; J: TRBJ2-7; size: few; D: TRBD1; V: TRBV6-6
DNA: TGTGCCAGCAGCCAAGAGTATGGGTACCGGGACATTCAGTACTTC; CDR3: CASSQEYGYRDIQYF; J: TRBJ2-4; size: .; D: .; V: TRBV4-2
DNA: TGCAGTGCTAGTAGGCAGGCGAATTCACCCCTCCACTTT; CDR3: CSASRQANSPLHF; J: TRBJ1-6; size: few; D: .; V: TRBV20-1
DNA: TGTGCCAGCAGTCAAGGCGGTTGGGGGTACCAAGAGACCCAGTACTTC; CDR3: CASSQGGWGYQETQYF; J: TRBJ2-5; size: few; D: .; V: TRBV5-5
DNA: TGTGCCAGCAGCTTATCCCGCGGTGATGGCTACACCTTC; CDR3: CASSLSRGDGYTF; J: TRBJ1-2; size: .; D: .; V: TRBV7-3